This T cell receptor beta chain was documented in a study of shared clonotypes between healthy human individuals. Study context: In total, the donors were a couple of women and a few men aged 18 to 49.

Turning to this clone: Its target is not known.

The authors loaded roughly 200 ng DNA, 27,000 or so T cell genomes, into sorted-subset replicate PCRs. Measured with immunoSEQ multiplex PCR; TCRdb has only the in-frame clones, and not every one. Here the sample spans approximately 940,000 clones, 76% being singletons. General study results and limits: Sequencing depth was a factor that was expected to affect clonotype sharing among donors.

The trim removed 3 bases at V and 9 bases at J, leaving 8 bases unmatched. Germline lookup yields CDR1 ENHRY and CDR2 SYGVKD. CDR3 length: 15 amino acids. Nashville, Tennessee was home to all donors, who were Caucasian adults. What was sequenced was memory CD4+ T cells sorted from blood. The subset was: CD45RA-negative fraction. This sequence was found in a man aged 18 to 30 in good health. This sequence joins TRBV10-3 and TRBJ1-6; 7 bases align to TRBD1. Here the CDR3 reads CAISDLQGPSSPLHF. CDR3 in DNA: TGTGCCATCAGTGACCTACAGGGGCCTTCTTCACCCCTCCACTTT.